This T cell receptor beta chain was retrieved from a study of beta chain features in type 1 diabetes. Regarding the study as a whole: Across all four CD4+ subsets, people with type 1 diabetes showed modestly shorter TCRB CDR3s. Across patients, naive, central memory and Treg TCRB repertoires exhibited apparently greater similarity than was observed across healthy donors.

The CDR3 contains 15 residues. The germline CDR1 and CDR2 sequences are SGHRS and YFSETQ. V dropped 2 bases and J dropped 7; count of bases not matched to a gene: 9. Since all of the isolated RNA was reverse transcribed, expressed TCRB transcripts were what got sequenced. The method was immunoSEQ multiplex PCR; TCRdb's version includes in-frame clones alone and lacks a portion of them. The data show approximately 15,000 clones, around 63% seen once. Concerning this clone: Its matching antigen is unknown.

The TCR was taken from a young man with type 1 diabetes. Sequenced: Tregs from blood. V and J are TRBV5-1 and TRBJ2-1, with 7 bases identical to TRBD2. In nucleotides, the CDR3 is TGCGCCAGCAGCTTAGATTGGCGGGAGAGAAATGAGCAGTTCTTC. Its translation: CASSLDWRERNEQFF.